This T cell receptor beta chain was retrieved from a study of T cell responses to AZD1222 COVID-19 vaccine. Method: immunoSEQ multiplex PCR; TCRdb's copy keeps in-frame clones and lacks some. The sample shows 150,000 to 200,000 clones, 80% to 95% of them seen only once. V dropped 8 bases and J dropped 3 bases, with 10 bases sitting between them. Germline lookup yields CDR1 SNHLY and CDR2 FYNNEI. This CDR3 region has 13 residues. This chain uses TRBV2 with TRBJ1-4, with D perhaps matching TRBD1 (5 bases). The receptor was isolated from an adult in good health. The sequencing used peripheral blood, collected on day 0 of AZD1222 vaccination. The CDR3 protein is CASLTASNEKLFF. The CDR3 region has the DNA TGTGCCAGCTTGACAGCGTCTAATGAAAAACTGTTTTTT.